A selection of T cell receptor beta chains follows, all from one sample in a study of blood T cell repertoires in COVID-19. Data came from immunoSEQ multiplex PCR; TCRdb stores just in-frame clones and leaves some out. This sample yields 250,000 to 300,000 clones, of which approximately 91% are seen a single time; around 13% belongs to the top ten. The sequencing input was peripheral blood. The source is a woman aged 60 to 75 with acute or convalescent COVID-19. Each CDR3 is given with its conserved first and last residue. A D gene is named only where the DNA matches it firmly. Not every row has a clone size; where given, it reads once, few, many or a size class.

j_call v_call clone_size d_call cdr3_aa cdr3_nt
TRBJ2-7 TRBV11-2 once - CASSLVRIGEQYF TGTGCCAGCAGCCTCGTGCGGATAGGAGAGCAGTACTTC
TRBJ2-2 TRBV5-1 once TRBD1 CASSPRTGSNTGELFF TGCGCCAGCAGCCCACGGACAGGATCTAACACCGGGGAGCTGTTTTTT
TRBJ1-5 TRBV5-1 once - CASSRGVLGNQPQHF TGCGCCAGCAGCCGGGGGGTCCTGGGCAATCAGCCCCAGCATTTT
TRBJ1-2 TRBV5-4 once - CASSPVGQDGYTF TGTGCCAGCAGCCCGGTGGGGCAGGACGGCTACACCTTC
TRBJ2-2 TRBV28 - TRBD1 CASNTGGITGELFF TGTGCCAGCAATACAGGGGGGATAACCGGGGAGCTGTTTTTT
TRBJ1-1 TRBV5-1 - TRBD1 CASSLETGGNTEAFF TGCGCCAGCAGCTTGGAGACAGGGGGGAACACTGAAGCTTTCTTT
TRBJ2-1 TRBV24-1 - TRBD2 CATSDLLAGINEQFF TGTGCCACCAGTGATTTGCTAGCGGGGATAAATGAGCAGTTCTTC
TRBJ2-7 TRBV19 - TRBD1 CASSSGQPGEQYF TGTGCCAGTAGTTCGGGACAGCCTGGCGAGCAGTACTTC
TRBJ2-7 TRBV15 once TRBD2 CATRGPSGTLSYEQYF TGTGCCACCAGAGGCCCTAGCGGAACCCTCTCCTACGAGCAGTACTTC
TRBJ2-7 TRBV9 - TRBD1 CASSVAWTGQNEQYF TGTGCCAGCAGCGTAGCGTGGACAGGGCAAAACGAGCAGTACTTC
TRBJ1-6 TRBV19 - - CASGIHNSPLHF TGTGCCAGCGGGATTCATAATTCACCCCTCCACTTT
TRBJ1-2 TRBV28 - - CASSPLRTGLTVNYGYTF TGTGCCAGCAGTCCCCTCCGTACAGGGCTTACCGTTAACTATGGCTACACCTTC
TRBJ1-1 TRBV3-1/TRBV3-2 - TRBD1 CASSQRDRDDTEAFF TGTGCCAGCAGCCAAAGGGACAGGGACGACACTGAAGCTTTCTTT
TRBJ2-5 TRBV6-5 - TRBD2 CASSPGAGGPGTQYF TGTGCCAGCAGCCCGGGAGCGGGGGGGCCCGGGACCCAGTACTTC
TRBJ1-3 TRBV19 - TRBD1 CASSIGTVLYF TGTGCCAGTAGTATCGGGACAGTTTTATATTTT
TRBJ1-5 TRBV7-2 once - CASSRGSGEPQHF TGTGCCAGCAGCCGGGGGAGTGGGGAGCCCCAGCATTTT
TRBJ1-5 TRBV19 - TRBD1 CASSTYQRQGNQPQHF TGTGCCAGTAGTACGTACCAACGACAGGGTAATCAGCCCCAGCATTTT
TRBJ2-3 TRBV6-6 once - CASNHQGGSTDTQYF TGTGCCAGCAATCACCAGGGGGGAAGCACAGATACGCAGTATTTT
TRBJ1-1 TRBV7-9 - TRBD1 CASSLGTVNTEAFF TGTGCCAGCAGCCTGGGGACAGTGAACACTGAAGCTTTCTTT
TRBJ1-5 TRBV19 - - CASREPGSTQPQHF TGTGCCAGTAGAGAACCGGGGAGTACACAGCCCCAGCATTTT